What follows are 9 T cell receptor beta chains derived from one specimen sequenced in a study of technical replicates of blood from a handful of donors. The repertoire was sequenced with immunoSEQ multiplex PCR; TCRdb's copy has only in-frame clones and lacks some. The repertoire has about 74,000 clones, roughly 95% of them found once; the top ten carry more than 0.35%. Input material: T cells isolated from PBMCs. Receptor source: a human donor in good health.

This clone came up once. The chain combines TRBV7-9 with TRBJ2-1; possible D gene TRBD1, 6 bases. The CDR3 has 12 residues. Germline assignment: CDR1 SEHNR and CDR2 FQNEAQ (reference sequence). V was pared by 5 bases and J by 5 bases, with 7 bases between. The DNA for the CDR3 is TGTGCCAGCAGCGGGGACAACAATGAGCAGTTCTTC. This translates into CASSGDNNEQFF.

The chain employs TRBV5-1 and TRBJ1-2, with TRBD1 matching 9 bases. The CDR3 loop spans 14 amino acids. CDR1 is SGHRS and CDR2 is YFSETQ in the germline V gene. Trimming cost V 0 bases and J 8 bases; bases outside gene matches: 5. DNA of the CDR3: TGCGCCAGCAGCTTGGAGGGGACAGGGTTCGGCTACACCTTC. Protein sequence: CASSLEGTGFGYTF.

The chain recombines TRBV5-1 with TRBJ2-5; the match to TRBD2 covers 9 bases. The CDR3 spans 15 residues. V was clipped by 4 bases and J by 3 bases; unmatched bases: 7. Germline lookup yields CDR1 SGHRS and CDR2 YFSETQ. The CDR3 DNA sequence: TGCGCCAGCAGCCCCTCACTAGCGGGTGAAGAGACCCAGTACTTC. Translated, it gives CASSPSLAGEETQYF.

V gene TRBV12-5 combines with J gene TRBJ1-2; unclear D gene. CDR3 length: 14 amino acids. Looked up from germline, CDR1 is LGHNT and CDR2 is FRNRAP. Trimming left V 7 bases short and J 5 bases short, with 17 bases between. In DNA, the CDR3 is TGTGCTAGTGCGCCCGACCGGGAAATGTATGGCTACACCTTC. Its translation: CASAPDREMYGYTF.

This chain uses TRBV27 with TRBJ2-1; 12 bases match TRBD2. This CDR3 region has 15 residues. The V gene's germline CDR1 is MNHEY and CDR2 SMNVEV (reference sequence). V lost 6 bases and J lost 7; bases outside the gene matches: 7. The CDR3 coding sequence is TGTGCCAGCAGCCTTCTAGCGGGAGGGCCGAATGAGCAGTTCTTC. Translation gives CASSLLAGGPNEQFF.

The rearrangement links TRBV7-9 to TRBJ1-1; no reliable D call. The V and J ends lost 3 bases and 11 bases respectively, with 10 bases between them. The CDR3 extends over 11 amino acids. Germline V gene data show CDR1 as SEHNR and CDR2 as FQNEAQ (reference sequence). The CDR3 here is CASSFELVAFF. CDR3 coding DNA: TGTGCCAGCAGCTTTGAGTTGGTGGCTTTCTTT.

This chain connects TRBV14 to TRBJ2-7; 9 bases map to TRBD2. This CDR3 is built from 16 residues. The V gene end was trimmed by 0 bases and the J gene end by 4 bases; junction bases not matched to a gene: 7. Per germline, CDR1 SGHDN and CDR2 FVKESK. The CDR3 sequence: CASSQETLAGIYEQYF. Written as DNA, the CDR3 is TGTGCCAGCAGCCAAGAGACACTAGCGGGTATATACGAGCAGTACTTC. Drawing the rest from reference TRBV14 and TRBJ2-7, the complete variable domain is EAGVTQFPSHSVIEKGQTVTLRCDPISGHDNLYWYRRVMGKEIKFLLHFVKESKQDESGMPNNRFLAERTGGTYSTLKVQPAELEDSGVYFCASSQETLAGIYEQYFGPGTRLTVT.

The chain links TRBV27 to TRBJ1-5; no clear D. Germline V gene data show CDR1 as MNHEY and CDR2 as SMNVEV (reference sequence). The CDR3 runs to 12 residues. The ends were cut back, 8 bases at V and 9 bases at J, with 14 bases in the middle. The CDR3 sequence is CASGPLRGPQHF. For the CDR3, the DNA is TGTGCCAGCGGGCCTCTTCGGGGGCCCCAGCATTTT.

The chain joins TRBV6-1 to TRBJ2-7; D is perhaps TRBD2 (5 bases). Germline loops: CDR1 MNHNS, CDR2 SASEGT. This CDR3 contains 15 residues. V gave up 1 base and J gave up 2 bases, with 12 bases separating them. As DNA, the CDR3 is TGTGCCAGCAGTGAAGGACTACCGGTAACCTACGAGCAGTACTTC. Translated, it gives CASSEGLPVTYEQYF.